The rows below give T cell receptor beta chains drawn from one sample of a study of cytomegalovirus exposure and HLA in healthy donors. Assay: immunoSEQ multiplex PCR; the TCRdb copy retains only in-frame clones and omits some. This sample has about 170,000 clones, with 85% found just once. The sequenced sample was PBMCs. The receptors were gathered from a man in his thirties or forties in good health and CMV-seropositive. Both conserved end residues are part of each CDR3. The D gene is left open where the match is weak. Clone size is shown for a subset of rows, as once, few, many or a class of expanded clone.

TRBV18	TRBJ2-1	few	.	CASSPRQTTNNEQFF	TGTGCCAGCTCACCCCGACAAACAACAAACAATGAGCAGTTCTTC
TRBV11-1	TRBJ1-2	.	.	CASSLGSRSGYTF	TGTGCCAGCAGCTTAGGATCCAGGTCCGGCTACACCTTC
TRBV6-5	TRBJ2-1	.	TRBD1	CASGRDRVNEQFF	TGTGCCAGCGGGCGGGACAGGGTAAATGAGCAGTTCTTC
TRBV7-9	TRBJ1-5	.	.	CASSLHSGSDQPQHF	TGTGCCAGCAGCTTACACTCAGGCTCCGATCAGCCCCAGCATTTT
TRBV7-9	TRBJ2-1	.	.	CSSSVSNGRLSNEQFF	TGTTCCAGCAGTGTTAGCAACGGGAGATTGTCGAATGAGCAGTTCTTC
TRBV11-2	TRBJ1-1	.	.	CASSLGGRGAFF	TGTGCCAGCAGCTTAGGTGGGCGGGGGGCTTTCTTT
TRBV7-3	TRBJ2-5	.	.	CASSSGLQETQYF	TGTGCCAGCAGCTCAGGGCTACAAGAGACCCAGTACTTC
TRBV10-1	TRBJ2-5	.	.	CASSSGLQGTQYF	TGCGCCAGCAGTAGCGGGCTCCAAGGGACCCAGTACTTC
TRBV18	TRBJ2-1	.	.	CASSPQGTPEQFF	TGTGCCAGCTCACCTCAGGGCACCCCTGAGCAGTTCTTC
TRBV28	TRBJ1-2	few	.	CASSLRLRGYTF	TGTGCCAGCAGTTTGAGGTTGAGGGGCTACACCTTC
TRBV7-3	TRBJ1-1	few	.	CASSLVGGETEAFF	TGTGCCAGCAGCTTAGTAGGGGGAGAGACTGAAGCTTTCTTT
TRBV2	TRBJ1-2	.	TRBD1	CASSGGTAITRYGYTF	TGTGCCAGCAGTGGGGGGACAGCTATAACTAGGTATGGCTACACCTTC
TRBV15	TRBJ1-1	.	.	CATSRDRLSGTEAFF	TGTGCCACCAGCAGGGACAGACTAAGCGGCACTGAAGCTTTCTTT
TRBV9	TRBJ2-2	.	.	CASSGQPTTGELFF	TGTGCCAGCAGCGGACAGCCGACCACCGGGGAGCTGTTTTTT
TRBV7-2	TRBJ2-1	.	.	CASSLGASYNEQFF	TGTGCCAGCAGCTTAGGGGCATCGTACAATGAGCAGTTCTTC
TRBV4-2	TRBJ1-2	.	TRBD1	CASSPPTGTGYTF	TGTGCCAGCAGCCCTCCGACAGGGACTGGCTACACCTTC
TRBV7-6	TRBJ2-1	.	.	CASSDSLELFSYNEQFF	TGTGCCAGCAGTGATTCGTTGGAGCTGTTCTCCTACAATGAGCAGTTCTTC
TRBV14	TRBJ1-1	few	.	CASSQVLTSEAFF	TGTGCCAGCAGCCAAGTTCTGACAAGTGAAGCTTTCTTT
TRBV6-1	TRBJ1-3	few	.	CASSENSNSGNTIYF	TGTGCCAGCAGTGAAAACAGTAACTCTGGAAACACCATATATTTT
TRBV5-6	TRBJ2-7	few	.	CASSLLRTWGDEQYF	TGTGCCAGCAGCCTCCTGCGGACCTGGGGGGACGAGCAGTACTTC
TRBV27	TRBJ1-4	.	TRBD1	CASSAYRGAKLFF	TGTGCCAGCAGTGCATACAGGGGTGCAAAACTGTTTTTT
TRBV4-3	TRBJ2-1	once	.	CASSQVEGVHEQFF	TGCGCCAGCAGCCAAGTGGAGGGCGTACATGAGCAGTTCTTC
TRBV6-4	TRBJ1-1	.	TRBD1	CASSEQGGITEAFF	TGTGCCAGCAGTGAACAGGGGGGTATCACTGAAGCTTTCTTT
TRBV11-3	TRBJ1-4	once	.	CASSLATATNEKLFF	TGTGCCAGCAGCTTAGCAACAGCAACTAATGAAAAACTGTTTTTT
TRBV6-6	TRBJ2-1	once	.	CASSLLNEQFF	TGTGCCAGCAGTCTCCTGAATGAGCAGTTCTTC
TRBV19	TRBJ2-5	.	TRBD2	CASSMGGNQETQYF	TGTGCCAGTAGTATGGGGGGGAACCAAGAGACCCAGTACTTC
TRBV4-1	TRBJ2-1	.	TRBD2	CASSQGARGSGRETEQFF	TGCGCCAGCAGCCAAGGGGCTCGGGGTAGCGGGAGGGAAACGGAGCAGTTCTTC
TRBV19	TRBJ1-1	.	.	CASSQAGGDTEAFF	TGTGCCAGTAGTCAAGCGGGGGGGGACACTGAAGCTTTCTTT
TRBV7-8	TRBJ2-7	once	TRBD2	CASSRTSGSYEQYF	TGTGCCAGCAGCCGGACTAGCGGATCCTACGAGCAGTACTTC
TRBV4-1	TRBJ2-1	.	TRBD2	CASSQEGSGREDNEQFF	TGCGCCAGCAGCCAAGAGGGTAGCGGGAGGGAAGACAATGAGCAGTTCTTC
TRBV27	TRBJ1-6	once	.	CASTPRLRVSPLHF	TGTGCCAGCACCCCGAGGTTACGGGTCTCACCCCTCCACTTT
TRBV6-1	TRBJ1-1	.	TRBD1	CASSARDRDDDLWTEAFF	TGTGCCAGCAGTGCTAGGGACAGGGATGATGATTTGTGGACTGAAGCTTTCTTT
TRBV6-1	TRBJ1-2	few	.	CASSEAASRQGYGYTF	TGTGCCAGCAGTGAAGCGGCCTCCAGGCAGGGATATGGCTACACCTTC
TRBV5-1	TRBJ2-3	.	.	CASSLAGGSTDTQYF	TGCGCCAGCAGCTTGGCCGGGGGTAGCACAGATACGCAGTATTTT
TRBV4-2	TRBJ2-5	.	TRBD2	CASSQLIAGGETQYF	TGTGCCAGCAGCCAGCTAATAGCGGGAGGTGAGACCCAGTACTTC
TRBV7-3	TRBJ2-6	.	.	CASSSRGLNSGANVLTF	TGTGCCAGCAGCTCCCGGGGACTCAACTCTGGGGCCAACGTCCTGACTTTC
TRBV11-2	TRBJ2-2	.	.	CASSLRRTANTGELFF	TGTGCCAGCAGCTTACGGAGGACAGCGAACACCGGGGAGCTGTTTTTT